This entry lists 18 T cell receptor beta chains sequenced from one sample in a study of cytomegalovirus exposure and HLA in healthy donors. Vbeta (60) and Jbeta (13) primers were used in the PCR. Profiled with immunoSEQ multiplex PCR; TCRdb holds only in-frame clones, not every one. The profile covers 150,000 to 200,000 clones, with 68% appearing a single time and about 1.3% taken by the ten largest. The sample was PBMCs. The source is a man aged 45-65 years in good health and CMV-seronegative.

The rearrangement uses TRBV27 and TRBJ2-7; TRBD1 might be the D (5 bases). CDR1 and CDR2 (germline): MNHEY, SMNVEV (reference sequence). Trimming pared 3 bases from V and 0 bases from J, leaving 9 bases between. There are 14 residues in the CDR3. The CDR3 protein is CASSLRQPSYEQYF. The DNA of the CDR3 is TGTGCCAGCAGTTTGCGACAGCCCTCCTACGAGCAGTACTTC.

About this clone: At one of its ends the junction is not consistent with the germline gene, which may arise from a read error. The chain joins TRBV6-5 to TRBJ1-2; D is unresolved. The CDR3 covers 13 residues. The V gene's germline CDR1 is MNHEY and CDR2 SVGAGI. The CDR3 loop is CASGYDRGYGYTF. CDR3 nucleotides: TGTGCCAGCGGTTACGACCGGGGTTATGGCTACACCTTC.

CDR3: CASSPSVQGAPEAFF. The CDR3 DNA is TGTGCCAGCAGTCCCTCCGTACAGGGGGCCCCTGAAGCTTTCTTT. The V and J genes are TRBV6-1 and TRBJ1-1; the match to TRBD1 covers 9 bases. This CDR3 has 15 amino acids. Unmatched junction bases numbered 10, after V lost 5 bases and J lost 6 bases. In germline, CDR1 is MNHNS, CDR2 SASEGT.

This chain connects TRBV28 to TRBJ2-7; D is unclear. Germline CDR1 and CDR2: MDHEN and SYDVKM. The CDR3 contains 13 residues. The V end was cut by 7 bases, the J end by 4 bases, with 14 bases between. In nucleotides, the CDR3 is TGTGCCAGCACCCCAGTTACCCGTTACGAGCAGTACTTC. It translates to CASTPVTRYEQYF.

This clone was seen a single time. The chain has TRBV7-8 and TRBJ2-3; possible D gene TRBD2, 7 bases. The germline V and J ends were trimmed by 1 base and 2 bases, with 13 bases remaining between them. The V gene's germline CDR1 is SGHVS and CDR2 FQNEAQ. The CDR3 spans 16 residues. The CDR3 sequence: CASSLVGGAITDTQYF. The CDR3 DNA reads TGTGCCAGCAGCTTAGTTGGGGGGGCGATCACAGATACGCAGTATTTT.

The chain links TRBV5-5 to TRBJ2-5; 12 nucleotides line up with TRBD2. The CDR3 spans 16 residues. V was clipped by 3 bases and J by 2 bases; unmatched bases: 5. Germline lookup yields CDR1 SGHKS and CDR2 YYEKEE (reference sequence). The DNA for the CDR3 is TGTGCCAGCAGCTCATATGGACTAGCGGGGCAAGAGACCCAGTACTTC. This encodes CASSSYGLAGQETQYF.

This clone was counted a few times. The rearrangement joins TRBV5-4 to TRBJ2-3; 8 bases are a match to TRBD1. From germline, CDR1 is SGHNT and CDR2 YYREEE (reference sequence). V lost 2 bases and J lost 4; bases outside the gene matches: 6. The CDR3 loop spans 15 amino acids. As DNA, the CDR3 is TGTGCCAGCAGCTTACAGGGGGTGGCCTCAGATACGCAGTATTTT. Translating gives CASSLQGVASDTQYF.

The rearrangement uses TRBV27 and TRBJ1-4; TRBD1 matches 9 bases. Germline V CDR1 and CDR2: MNHEY, SMNVEV (reference sequence). The CDR3 sequence is 15 residues long. The V and J ends lost 3 bases and 5 bases, in that order; junction bases with no gene match: 4. The CDR3 here is CASSFRGQGNEKLFF. The CDR3 DNA reads as TGTGCCAGCAGTTTTCGGGGACAGGGAAATGAAAAACTGTTTTTT.

The chain recombines TRBV6-5 with TRBJ1-2, with D unclear. Germline V lookup: CDR1 MNHEY, CDR2 SVGAGI. Trimming shortened V by 2 bases and J by 3 bases, and 13 bases separated the two germline ends. The CDR3 covers 15 residues. The CDR3 spells CASSYARGADYGYTF. The CDR3 DNA reads as TGTGCCAGCAGTTACGCTCGGGGTGCGGACTATGGCTACACCTTC.

The V and J genes are TRBV27 and TRBJ2-5; TRBD1 aligns across 7 bases. The germline CDR1 and CDR2 sequences are MNHEY and SMNVEV (reference sequence). V shed 6 bases and J 2 bases; nucleotides not matched to a gene: 9. The CDR3 covers 15 residues. CDR3 DNA sequence: TGTGCCAGCAGACAACGACAGGGCATACAAGAGACCCAGTACTTC. Its protein product is CASRQRQGIQETQYF.

The chain is built from TRBV15 and TRBJ2-3, with TRBD1 matching over 7 bases. The CDR3 spans 16 residues. V shed 6 bases, J shed 1 base, and the junction held 10 bases outside the gene matches. Germline V gives CDR1 LNHNV, CDR2 YYDKDF (reference sequence). The CDR3 DNA sequence: TGTGCCACCAGAAAAAACAGGGGAATTGGCACAGATACGCAGTATTTT. Its protein is CATRKNRGIGTDTQYF.

This chain joins TRBV19 and TRBJ1-3; the D gene is possibly TRBD1 (6 bases). CDR1 and CDR2 (germline): LNHDA, SQIVND (reference sequence). The V end was cut by 2 bases, the J end by 4 bases, with 12 bases between. The CDR3 has 15 amino acids. The CDR3 region has the DNA TGTGCCAGTAGTATATGGCAGGGGACGGGAAACACCATATATTTT. It is translated as CASSIWQGTGNTIYF.

This clone showed up just a few times. The rearrangement uses TRBV7-9 and TRBJ1-4; 10 positions agree with TRBD1. The trim removed 5 bases at V and 7 bases at J, leaving 4 bases unmatched. There are 14 residues in the CDR3. The germline V gene encodes CDR1 SEHNR and CDR2 FQNEAQ (reference sequence). CDR3 in amino acids: CASSRGTGAEKLFF. The CDR3 region has the DNA TGTGCCAGCAGCCGGGGGACAGGGGCTGAAAAACTGTTTTTT.

The V gene is TRBV7-2, the J gene TRBJ1-6, with TRBD1 matching over 11 bases. Germline lookup yields CDR1 SGHTA and CDR2 FQGNSA. This CDR3 has 14 amino acids. Trimming at V came to 3 bases and at J to 9 bases, leaving 1 base not matched to a gene. The chain's CDR3 is CASSFGTGGSPLHF. The DNA of the CDR3 is TGTGCCAGCAGCTTCGGGACAGGGGGTTCACCCCTCCACTTT.

The chain is built from TRBV11-2 and TRBJ1-6, with D uncertain. Germline CDR1 is SGHAT and CDR2 is FQNNGV. Deletions cut 1 base from V and 6 bases from J, with 13 bases between. This CDR3 has 16 amino acids. This CDR3 is CASSLGIGTANSPLHF. Here the CDR3 DNA reads TGTGCCAGCAGCTTAGGAATTGGCACAGCTAATTCACCCCTCCACTTT.

The CDR3 DNA reads TGTGCCAGCAGCTCGGGAAGGTCGAACACTGAAGCTTTCTTT. This sequence encodes CASSSGRSNTEAFF. This sequence joins TRBV5-4 and TRBJ1-1; no clear D. Trimming pared 3 bases from V and 1 base from J, leaving 10 bases between. The CDR3 length is 14 residues. Germline CDR1 and CDR2: SGHNT and YYREEE (reference sequence).

The rearrangement links TRBV7-3 to TRBJ2-1; the match to TRBD1 covers 8 bases. Germline V gene data show CDR1 as SGHTA and CDR2 as FQGTGA. The CDR3 is made up of 14 amino acids. V was clipped by 4 bases and J by 3 bases; unmatched bases: 2. The CDR3 region has the DNA TGTGCCAGCAGCTCGACAGGGGACTACAATGAGCAGTTCTTC. Amino acid sequence: CASSSTGDYNEQFF.

V and J are TRBV6-4 and TRBJ2-7, with 8 bases lining up with TRBD1. The CDR3 sequence is 14 residues long. Per the germline V gene, CDR1 is MRHNA and CDR2 is SNTAGT. With V trimmed by 5 bases and J by 4 bases, 7 bases remained unmatched. DNA for the CDR3: TGTGCCAGCAGTAACGGGACAGGTCCTTACGAGCAGTACTTC. Amino acids: CASSNGTGPYEQYF.